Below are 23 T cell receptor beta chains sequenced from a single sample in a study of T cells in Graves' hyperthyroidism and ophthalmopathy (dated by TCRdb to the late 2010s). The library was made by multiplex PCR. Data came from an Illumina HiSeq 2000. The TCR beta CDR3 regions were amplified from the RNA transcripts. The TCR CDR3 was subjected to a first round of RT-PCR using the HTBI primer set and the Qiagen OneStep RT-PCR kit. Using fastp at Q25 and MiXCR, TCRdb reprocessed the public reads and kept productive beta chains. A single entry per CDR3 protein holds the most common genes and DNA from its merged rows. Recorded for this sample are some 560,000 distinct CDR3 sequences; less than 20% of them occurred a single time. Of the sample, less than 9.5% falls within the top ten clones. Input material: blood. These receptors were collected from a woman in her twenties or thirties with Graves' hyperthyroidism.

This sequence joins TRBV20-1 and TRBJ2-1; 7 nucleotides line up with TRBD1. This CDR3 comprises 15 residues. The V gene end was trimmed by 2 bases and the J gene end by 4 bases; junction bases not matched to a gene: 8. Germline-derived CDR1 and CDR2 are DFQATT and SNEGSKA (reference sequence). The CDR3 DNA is TGCAGTGCTAGATCCGGGACAGTCCCGTACAATGAGCAGTTCTTC. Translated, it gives CSARSGTVPYNEQFF.

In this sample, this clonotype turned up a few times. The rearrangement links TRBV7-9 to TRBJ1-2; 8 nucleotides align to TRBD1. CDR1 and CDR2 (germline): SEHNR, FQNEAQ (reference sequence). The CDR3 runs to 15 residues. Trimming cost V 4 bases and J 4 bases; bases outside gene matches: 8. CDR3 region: CASSSGGTGGYGYTF. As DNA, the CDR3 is TGTGCCAGCAGCTCGGGCGGGACAGGTGGCTATGGCTACACCTTC.

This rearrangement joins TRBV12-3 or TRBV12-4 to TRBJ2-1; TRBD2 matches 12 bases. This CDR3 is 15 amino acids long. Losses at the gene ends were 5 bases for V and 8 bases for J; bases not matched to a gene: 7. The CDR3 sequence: CASSPSGRANHEQFF. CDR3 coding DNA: TGTGCCAGCAGTCCTAGCGGGAGGGCCAACCATGAGCAGTTCTTC.

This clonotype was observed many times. The CDR3 bases are TGTGCCTGGAGTGTATCCGGACAGCCCCAGCATTTT. Encoded protein: CAWSVSGQPQHF. The chain joins TRBV30 to TRBJ1-5, with D unclear. V lost 0 bases to trimming and J lost 7 bases, with 7 bases between them. CDR1 GTSNPN and CDR2 SVGIG come from the germline V gene (reference sequence). The CDR3 loop spans 12 amino acids.

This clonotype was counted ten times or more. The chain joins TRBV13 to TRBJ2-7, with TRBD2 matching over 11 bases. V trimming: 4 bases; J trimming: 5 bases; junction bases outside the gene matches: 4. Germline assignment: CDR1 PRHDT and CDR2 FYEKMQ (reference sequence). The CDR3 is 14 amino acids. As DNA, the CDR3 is TGTGCCAGCAGCTCCGCGACTAGCGGGAACGAGCAGTACTTC. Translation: CASSSATSGNEQYF.

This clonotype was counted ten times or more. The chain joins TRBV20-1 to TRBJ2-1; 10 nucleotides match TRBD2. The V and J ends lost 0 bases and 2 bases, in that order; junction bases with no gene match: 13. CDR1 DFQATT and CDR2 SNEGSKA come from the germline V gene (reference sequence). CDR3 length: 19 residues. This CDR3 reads CSAREWASGSRIAYNEQFF. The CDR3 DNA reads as TGCAGTGCTAGAGAGTGGGCTAGCGGGAGCAGGATCGCCTACAATGAGCAGTTCTTC.

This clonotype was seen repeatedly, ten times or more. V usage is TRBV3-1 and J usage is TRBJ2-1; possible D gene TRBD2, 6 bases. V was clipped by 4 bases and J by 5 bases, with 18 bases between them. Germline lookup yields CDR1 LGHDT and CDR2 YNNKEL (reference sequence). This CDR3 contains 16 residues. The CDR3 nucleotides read TGTGCCAGCAGCCCCCCGACTAGGTTCGTCGACAATGAGCAGTTCTTC. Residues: CASSPPTRFVDNEQFF.

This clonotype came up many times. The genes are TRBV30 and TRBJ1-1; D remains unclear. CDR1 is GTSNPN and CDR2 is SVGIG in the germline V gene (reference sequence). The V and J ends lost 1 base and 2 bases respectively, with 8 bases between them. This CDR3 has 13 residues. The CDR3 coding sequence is TGTGCCTGGAGTGACAATACTAACACTGAAGCTTTCTTT. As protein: CAWSDNTNTEAFF. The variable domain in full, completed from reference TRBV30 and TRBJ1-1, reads SQTIHQWPATLVQPVGSPLSLECTVEGTSNPNLYWYRQAAGRGLQLLFYSVGIGQISSEVPQNLSASRPQDRQFILSSKKLLLSDSGFYLCAWSDNTNTEAFFGQGTRLTVV.

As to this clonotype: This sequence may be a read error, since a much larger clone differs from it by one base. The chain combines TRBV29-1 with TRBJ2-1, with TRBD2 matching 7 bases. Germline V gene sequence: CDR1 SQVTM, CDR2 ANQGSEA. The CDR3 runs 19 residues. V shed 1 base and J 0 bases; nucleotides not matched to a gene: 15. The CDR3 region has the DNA TGCAGCGTTGAAGGCTTAGCAGGCGGGAGTACCATCTCCTACAATGAGCAGTTCTTC. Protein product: CSVEGLAGGSTISYNEQFF.

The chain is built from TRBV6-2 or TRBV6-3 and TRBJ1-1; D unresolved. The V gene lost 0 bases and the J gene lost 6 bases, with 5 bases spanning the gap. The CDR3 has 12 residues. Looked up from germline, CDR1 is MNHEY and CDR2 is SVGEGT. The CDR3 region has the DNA TGTGCCAGCAGTTACTCGACCTCTGAAGCTTTCTTT. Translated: CASSYSTSEAFF.

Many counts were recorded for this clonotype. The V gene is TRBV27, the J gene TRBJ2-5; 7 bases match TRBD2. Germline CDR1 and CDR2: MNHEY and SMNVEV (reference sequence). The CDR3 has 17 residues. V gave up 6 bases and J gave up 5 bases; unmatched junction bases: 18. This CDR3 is CASSLRPIAGVSETQYF. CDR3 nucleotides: TGTGCCAGCAGCCTACGGCCGATTGCGGGAGTCAGTGAGACCCAGTACTTC.

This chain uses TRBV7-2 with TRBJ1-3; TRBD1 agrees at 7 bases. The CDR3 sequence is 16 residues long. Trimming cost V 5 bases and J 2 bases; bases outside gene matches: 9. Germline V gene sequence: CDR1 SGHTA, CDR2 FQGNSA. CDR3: CASSPDRARAGNTIYF. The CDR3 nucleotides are TGTGCCAGCAGCCCAGACAGGGCGAGGGCTGGAAACACCATATATTTT.

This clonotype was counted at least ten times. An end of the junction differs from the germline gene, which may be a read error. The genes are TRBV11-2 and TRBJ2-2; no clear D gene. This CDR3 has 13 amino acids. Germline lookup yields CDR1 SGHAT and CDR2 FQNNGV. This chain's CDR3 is CASNLLSTGELFF. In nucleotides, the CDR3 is TGTGCCAGCAACTTATTGTCTACCGGGGAGCTGTTTTTT.

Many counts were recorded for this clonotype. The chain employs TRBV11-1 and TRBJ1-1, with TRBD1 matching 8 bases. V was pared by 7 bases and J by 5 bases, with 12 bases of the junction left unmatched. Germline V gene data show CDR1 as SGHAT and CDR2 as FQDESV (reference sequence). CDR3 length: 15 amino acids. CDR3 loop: CASTRTGQGFTEAFF. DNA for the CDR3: TGTGCCAGCACCCGCACCGGACAGGGCTTTACTGAAGCTTTCTTT.

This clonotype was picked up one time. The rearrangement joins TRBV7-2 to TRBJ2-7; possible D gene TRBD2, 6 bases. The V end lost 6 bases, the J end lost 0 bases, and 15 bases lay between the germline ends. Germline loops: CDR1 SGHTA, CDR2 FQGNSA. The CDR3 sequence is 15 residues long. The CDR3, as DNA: TGTGCCAGCAGGCGAGTTAGCGGACGCTCCTACGAGCAGTACTTC. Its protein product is CASRRVSGRSYEQYF.

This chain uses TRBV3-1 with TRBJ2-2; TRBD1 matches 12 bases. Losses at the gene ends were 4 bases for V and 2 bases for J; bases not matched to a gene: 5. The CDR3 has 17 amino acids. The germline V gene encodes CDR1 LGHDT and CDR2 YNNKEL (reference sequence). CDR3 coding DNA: TGTGCCAGCAGCCGAATTGGGACAGGGGGCAACACCGGGGAGCTGTTTTTT. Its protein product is CASSRIGTGGNTGELFF. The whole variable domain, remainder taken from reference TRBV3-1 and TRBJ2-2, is DTAVSQTPKYLVTQMGNDKSIKCEQNLGHDTMYWYKQDSKKFLKIMFSYNNKELIINETVPNRFSPKSPDKAHLNLHINSLELGDSAVYFCASSRIGTGGNTGELFFGEGSRLTVL.

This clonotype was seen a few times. The CDR3 sequence: CASSGDSRPRGQYF. CDR3 nucleotides: TGTGCCAGCAGCGGTGACAGTAGGCCCCGCGGGCAGTACTTC. The chain uses TRBV7-9 and TRBJ2-7; D is perhaps TRBD1 (5 bases). The germline CDR1 and CDR2 sequences are SEHNR and FQNEAQ (reference sequence). CDR3 size: 14 residues. The V gene lost 5 bases and the J gene lost 9 bases, with 20 bases spanning the gap.

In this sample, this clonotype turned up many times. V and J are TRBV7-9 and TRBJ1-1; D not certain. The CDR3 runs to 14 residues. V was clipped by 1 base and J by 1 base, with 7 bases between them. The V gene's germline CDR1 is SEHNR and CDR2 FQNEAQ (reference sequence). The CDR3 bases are TGTGCCAGCAGCTTAGGCAATACGAACACTGAAGCTTTCTTT. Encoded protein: CASSLGNTNTEAFF.

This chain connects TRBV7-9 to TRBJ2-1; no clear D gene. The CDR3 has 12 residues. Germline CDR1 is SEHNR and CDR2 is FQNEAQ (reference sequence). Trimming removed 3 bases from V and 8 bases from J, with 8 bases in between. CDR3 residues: CASSFTGYEQFF. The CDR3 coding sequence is TGTGCCAGCAGCTTCACCGGTTATGAGCAGTTCTTC.

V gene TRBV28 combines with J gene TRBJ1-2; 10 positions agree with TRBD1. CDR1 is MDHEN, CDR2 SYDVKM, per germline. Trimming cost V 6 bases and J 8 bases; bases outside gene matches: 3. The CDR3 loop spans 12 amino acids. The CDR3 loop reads CASRLTGGGYTF. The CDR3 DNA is TGTGCCAGCAGACTGACAGGGGGCGGCTACACCTTC.

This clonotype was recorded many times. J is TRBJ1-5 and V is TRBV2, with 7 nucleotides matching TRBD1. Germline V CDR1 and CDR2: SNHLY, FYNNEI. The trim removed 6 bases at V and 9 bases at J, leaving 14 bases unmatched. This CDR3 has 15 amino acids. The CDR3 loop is CASRNTGTAGWPQHF. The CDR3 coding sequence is TGTGCCAGCAGGAATACCGGGACAGCAGGGTGGCCCCAGCATTTT.

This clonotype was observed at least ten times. CDR3 in amino acids: CASSQEATADYNEQFF. In DNA form, the CDR3 reads TGTGCCAGCAGCCAAGAGGCGACAGCAGACTACAATGAGCAGTTCTTC. This sequence joins TRBV3-1 and TRBJ2-1; weak D call: TRBD1 (5 bases). The CDR3 spans 16 residues. Germline V lookup: CDR1 LGHDT, CDR2 YNNKEL (reference sequence). V dropped 0 bases and J dropped 3 bases, with 12 bases sitting between them.

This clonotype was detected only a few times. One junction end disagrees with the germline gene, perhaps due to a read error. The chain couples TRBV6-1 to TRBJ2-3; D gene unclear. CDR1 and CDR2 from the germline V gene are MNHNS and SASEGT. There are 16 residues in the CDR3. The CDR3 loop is CASSEGGWLPTDTQYF. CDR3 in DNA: TGTGCCAGCAGCGAAGGTGGATGGCTGCCCACAGATACGCAGTATTTT.